This T cell receptor (beta chain) is from a study of T-cell reconstitution after alpha-beta-depleted transplantation in children. General observations from the study: TCRbeta diversity was high at day 60 in some patients (a result of surviving recipient T cells and thymic progenitors).

Library preparation (for TCRbeta) was performed with unique molecular identifiers. From the PCR reads, TCRdb called clonotypes with MiXCR, one entry per CDR3 protein. The sample has 450,000 to 550,000 distinct CDR3 sequences; 10% to 12% are singletons. The CDR3 has 14 amino acids. V shed 5 bases and J 2 bases; nucleotides not matched to a gene: 6. This clonotype was counted a few times. The antigen is unknown. Specimen: PBMCs, mostly from graft donor cells, collected 180 days after TCRalphabeta/CD19-depleted stem cell transplant. The V call is TRBV12-3 or TRBV12-4, the J call TRBJ2-7; 7 nucleotides agree with TRBD2. This clonotype originated in a female patient aged 2-9 years who had a stem cell transplant for aplastic anemia, so the T cells may come from the graft donor. Here the CDR3 DNA reads TGTGCCAGCAGTCCTACTAGCGACCCCTACGAGCAGTACTTC. The encoded protein is CASSPTSDPYEQYF.